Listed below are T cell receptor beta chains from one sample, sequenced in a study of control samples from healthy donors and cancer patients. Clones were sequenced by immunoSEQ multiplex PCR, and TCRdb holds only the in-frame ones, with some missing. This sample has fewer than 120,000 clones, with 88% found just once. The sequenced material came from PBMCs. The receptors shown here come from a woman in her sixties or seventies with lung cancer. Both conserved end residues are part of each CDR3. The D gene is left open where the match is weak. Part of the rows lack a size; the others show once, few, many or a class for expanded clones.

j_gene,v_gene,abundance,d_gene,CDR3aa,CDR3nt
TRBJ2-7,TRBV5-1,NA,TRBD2,CASSLASGRPYEQYF,TGCGCCAGCAGCTTGGCTAGCGGGAGGCCCTACGAGCAGTACTTC
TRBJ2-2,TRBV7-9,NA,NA,CASSLEGNGELFF,TGTGCCAGCAGCTTAGAGGGAAACGGGGAGCTGTTTTTT
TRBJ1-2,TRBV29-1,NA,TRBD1,CSVADRVRDGYTF,TGCAGCGTTGCGGACAGGGTCAGGGATGGCTACACCTTC
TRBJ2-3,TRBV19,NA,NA,CASSRQETDTQYF,TGTGCCAGTAGTCGACAGGAGACAGATACGCAGTATTTT
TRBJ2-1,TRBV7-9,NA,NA,CASSFGPSVSEQFF,TGTGCCAGCAGCTTCGGTCCTTCGGTCTCCGAGCAGTTCTTC
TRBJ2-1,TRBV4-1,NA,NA,CASSQALANTYNEQFF,TGCGCCAGCAGCCAAGCTCTAGCAAACACCTACAATGAGCAGTTCTTC
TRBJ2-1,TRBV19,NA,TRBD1,CASSLGTGGNEQFF,TGTGCCAGTAGTTTAGGGACAGGGGGCAATGAGCAGTTCTTC
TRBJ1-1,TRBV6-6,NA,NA,CASSYGVRGWDTEAFF,TGTGCCAGCAGTTATGGGGTGAGGGGTTGGGACACTGAAGCTTTCTTT
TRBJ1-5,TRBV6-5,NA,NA,CASSPQGNHQPQHF,TGTGCCAGCAGCCCCCAGGGTAATCATCAGCCCCAGCATTTT
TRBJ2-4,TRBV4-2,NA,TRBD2,CASSQEASGKNIQYF,TGTGCCAGCAGCCAAGAAGCTAGCGGTAAAAACATTCAGTACTTC
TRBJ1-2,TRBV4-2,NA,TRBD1,CASSPGTAPTNYGYTF,TGTGCCAGCAGCCCCGGGACAGCACCCACCAACTATGGCTACACCTTC
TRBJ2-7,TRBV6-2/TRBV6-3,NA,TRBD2,CASSLRSLAGGGFHEQYF,TGTGCCAGCAGCCTCAGATCACTAGCGGGAGGAGGTTTCCACGAGCAGTACTTC
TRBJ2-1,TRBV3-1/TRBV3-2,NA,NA,CASSQEPASVYNEQFF,TGTGCCAGCAGCCAAGAGCCTGCTAGCGTGTACAATGAGCAGTTCTTC
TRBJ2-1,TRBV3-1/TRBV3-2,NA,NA,CASSGTPNEQFF,TGTGCCAGCAGCGGCACCCCCAATGAGCAGTTCTTC
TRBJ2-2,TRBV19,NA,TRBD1,CASSPRGRIRAGELFF,TGTGCCAGTAGTCCCAGGGGGCGGATAAGGGCCGGGGAGCTGTTTTTT
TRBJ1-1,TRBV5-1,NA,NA,CASSSDGMNTEAFF,TGCGCCAGCAGCTCCGACGGCATGAACACTGAAGCTTTCTTT
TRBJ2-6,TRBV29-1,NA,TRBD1,CSVPGQGDSGANVLTF,TGCAGCGTCCCGGGACAGGGTGACTCTGGGGCCAACGTCCTGACTTTC
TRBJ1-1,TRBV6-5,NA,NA,CASSLLREATEAFF,TGTGCCAGCAGTTTACTCAGGGAGGCCACTGAAGCTTTCTTT
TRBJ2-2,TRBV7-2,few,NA,CASSLAENTGELFF,TGTGCCAGCAGCTTAGCGGAGAACACCGGGGAGCTGTTTTTT
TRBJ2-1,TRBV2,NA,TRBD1,CASGDREVYNEQFF,TGTGCCAGCGGGGACAGGGAAGTATACAATGAGCAGTTCTTC
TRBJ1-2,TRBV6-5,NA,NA,CASSYSRVANNYGYTF,TGTGCCAGCAGTTACTCGAGGGTAGCCAATAACTATGGCTACACCTTC
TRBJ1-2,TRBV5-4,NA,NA,CASSMQGNYGYTF,TGTGCCAGCAGCATGCAGGGAAACTATGGCTACACCTTC
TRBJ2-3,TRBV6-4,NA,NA,CASSAVEADTQYF,TGTGCCAGCAGTGCCGTGGAGGCAGATACGCAGTATTTT
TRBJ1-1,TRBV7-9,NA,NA,CASSPRTGNTEAFF,TGTGCCAGCAGCCCCCGGACGGGGAACACTGAAGCTTTCTTT
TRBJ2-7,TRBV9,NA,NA,CASSVEGLLGLSEQYF,TGTGCCAGCAGCGTAGAAGGACTCCTCGGTCTCAGCGAGCAGTACTTC
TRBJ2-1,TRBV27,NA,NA,CASSLRGTLYNEQFF,TGTGCCAGCTCCCTCCGCGGGACGCTCTACAATGAGCAGTTCTTC
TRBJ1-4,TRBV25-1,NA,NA,CASSESWGANEKLFF,TGTGCCAGCAGTGAGAGCTGGGGGGCTAATGAAAAACTGTTTTTT
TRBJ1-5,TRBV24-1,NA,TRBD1,CATSDSHRGRSIGSNQPQHF,TGTGCCACCAGTGACTCCCACAGGGGGCGTTCTATTGGGAGCAATCAGCCCCAGCATTTT
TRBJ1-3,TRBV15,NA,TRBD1,CATSGPGQAFSGNTIYF,TGTGCCACCAGCGGTCCGGGACAGGCCTTCTCTGGAAACACCATATATTTT
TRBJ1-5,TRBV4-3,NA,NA,CASSLNVGQPQHF,TGCGCCAGCAGCCTCAACGTCGGGCAGCCCCAGCATTTT
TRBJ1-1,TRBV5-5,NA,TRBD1,CASSSQGDTEAFF,TGTGCCAGCAGCTCCCAGGGGGACACTGAAGCTTTCTTT
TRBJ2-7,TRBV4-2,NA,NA,CASSHTSYEQYF,TGTGCCAGCAGCCATACAAGCTACGAGCAGTACTTC
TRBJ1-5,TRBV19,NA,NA,CASSRGIDVPRSSNQPQHF,TGTGCCAGTAGTAGAGGGATTGACGTTCCCCGGTCGAGCAATCAGCCCCAGCATTTT
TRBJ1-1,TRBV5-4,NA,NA,CASSFQGGGTEAFF,TGTGCCAGCAGCTTCCAGGGCGGCGGCACTGAAGCTTTCTTT
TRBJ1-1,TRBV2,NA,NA,CASSERRLNTEAFF,TGTGCCAGCAGCGAAAGACGGTTGAACACTGAAGCTTTCTTT
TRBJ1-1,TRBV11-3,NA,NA,CASSLEGGRDTEAFF,TGTGCCAGCAGCTTAGAGGGCGGGAGGGACACTGAAGCTTTCTTT
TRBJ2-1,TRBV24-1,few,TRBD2,CATSAASGTSGGSSYNEQFF,TGTGCCACCAGTGCGGCTTCCGGGACTAGCGGGGGTAGCTCCTACAATGAGCAGTTCTTC
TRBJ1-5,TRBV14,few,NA,CASSQAWLGPQHF,TGTGCCAGCAGCCAAGCATGGCTCGGGCCCCAGCATTTT
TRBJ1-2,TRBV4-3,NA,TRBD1,CASSQDRGTGYGYTF,TGCGCCAGCAGCCAAGATAGAGGGACAGGGTATGGCTACACCTTC
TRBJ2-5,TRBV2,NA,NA,CASAIVTQYF,TGTGCCAGTGCCATAGTGACCCAGTACTTC
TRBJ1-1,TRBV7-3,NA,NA,CASSFQGPGFGNEAFF,TGTGCCAGCAGCTTCCAGGGTCCTGGGTTCGGGAATGAAGCTTTCTTT
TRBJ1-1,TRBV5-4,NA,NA,CASSPRALSTEAFF,TGTGCCAGCAGCCCGAGGGCGTTGAGCACTGAAGCTTTCTTT
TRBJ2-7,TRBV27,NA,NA,CASRKGDLNEQYF,TGTGCCAGCCGTAAGGGGGATTTGAACGAGCAGTACTTC
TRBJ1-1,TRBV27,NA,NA,CASSYSLLNTEAFF,TGTGCCAGCAGTTATAGCCTATTGAACACTGAAGCTTTCTTT
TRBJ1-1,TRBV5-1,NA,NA,CASSWDLLAEAFF,TGCGCCAGCAGCTGGGACCTCCTGGCTGAAGCTTTCTTT
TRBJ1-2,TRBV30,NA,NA,CAWSVGGYGYTF,TGTGCCTGGAGTGTAGGGGGCTATGGCTACACCTTC
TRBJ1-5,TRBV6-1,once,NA,CASSESVHQPQHF,TGTGCCAGCAGTGAGAGCGTTCATCAGCCCCAGCATTTT
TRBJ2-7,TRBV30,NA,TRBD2,CAWSIEGGPNEQYF,TGTGCCTGGAGTATTGAGGGAGGGCCCAACGAGCAGTACTTC